This T cell receptor beta chain was sequenced in a study of blood T cell repertoires in COVID-19. The authors' processing: The assay estimated nucleated cells by amplifying reference gene primers. The table came from immunoSEQ multiplex PCR; TCRdb's copy has only in-frame clones and leaves some out. The V and J calls and clone size come from that table; D and trimming were worked out from the DNA. The sample has roughly 100,000 clones, approximately 87% seen once. Sequencing used peripheral blood. This receptor was identified in a man aged 45-65 years with acute or convalescent COVID-19.

CDR3 in amino acids: CASSLAAAYEQYF. Here the CDR3 DNA reads TGTGCCAGCAGCTTAGCGGCGGCCTACGAGCAGTACTTC. V and J are TRBV7-9 and TRBJ2-7; D is undetermined. Per the germline V gene, CDR1 is SEHNR and CDR2 is FQNEAQ (reference sequence). CDR3 length: 13 amino acids. Trimming shortened V by 0 bases and J by 2 bases, and 5 bases separated the two germline ends.